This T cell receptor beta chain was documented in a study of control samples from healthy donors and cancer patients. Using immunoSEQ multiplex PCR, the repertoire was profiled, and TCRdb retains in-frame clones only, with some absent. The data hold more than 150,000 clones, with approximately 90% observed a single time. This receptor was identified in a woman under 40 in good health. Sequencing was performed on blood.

Here the CDR3 reads CASSIKWTYGYTF. CDR3 nucleotides: TGTGCCAGTAGTATTAAGTGGACCTATGGCTACACCTTC. V usage is TRBV19 and J usage is TRBJ1-2; D remains unclear. V lost 3 bases to trimming and J lost 4 bases, with 9 bases between them. Germline V gene data show CDR1 as LNHDA and CDR2 as SQIVND (reference sequence). This CDR3 has 13 amino acids.